Detailed here is one TCR beta chain. This entry is derived from a study of T cell responses to AZD1222 COVID-19 vaccine. The assay was immunoSEQ multiplex PCR, and TCRdb's table has in-frame clones only and misses some. This table holds about 150,000 clones, more than 90% found once. The V end lost 8 bases, the J end lost 5 bases, and 19 bases lay between the germline ends. Germline V gene lookup returns CDR1 KGHSH and CDR2 LQKENI. This CDR3 region has 15 residues. This TCR was sampled from an adult who received the AZD1222 COVID-19 vaccine. The chain carries TRBV18 and TRBJ2-1, with D possibly TRBD1 on 5 matching bases. Sequenced material: peripheral blood, taken 28 days after the second AZD1222 dose. The CDR3 protein is CASLTPGMGNNEQFF. CDR3 bases: TGTGCCAGCCTGACGCCAGGGATGGGGAACAATGAGCAGTTCTTC.